The source of this T cell receptor (beta chain) is a study of cytomegalovirus exposure and HLA in healthy donors. The PCR had 60 Vbeta and 13 Jbeta primers. The protocol was immunoSEQ multiplex PCR, while the TCRdb copy is restricted to in-frame clones and leaves out a portion. The sample has some 140,000 clones; around 73% are singletons. The germline V and J ends were trimmed by 5 bases and 2 bases, with 10 bases remaining between them. CDR1 is SGHVS and CDR2 is FQNEAQ in the germline V gene. The CDR3 is 13 residues long. The chain has TRBV7-8 and TRBJ2-7; D gene ambiguous. This clonotype originated in a woman between 35 and 50 years old in good health and CMV-seronegative. The sequenced sample consisted of PBMCs. The CDR3: CASSPDITYEQYV. The CDR3 DNA is TGTGCCAGCAGCCCCGACATAACCTACGAGCAGTACGTC.